These 27 T cell receptor beta chains came from one sample sequenced in a study of OX40 agonist ivuxolimab in advanced cancers. Sequenced by immunoSEQ multiplex PCR; TCRdb stores in-frame clones only, minus some. The table has about 83,000 clones, nearly 90% seen once; the top ten hold 0.72%. The source was CD4+ or CD8+ T cells sorted from blood, collected in a trial of the OX40 agonist ivuxolimab. Source of these receptors: an adult with an advanced solid tumor such as melanoma, head and neck, liver or kidney cancer.

V and J are TRBV7-9 and TRBJ2-4; D might be TRBD1 or TRBD2, each matching 6 bases. Trimming stripped 5 bases from V and 4 bases from J, with 24 bases between. From germline, CDR1 is SEHNR and CDR2 FQNEAQ (reference sequence). The CDR3 has 18 amino acids. For the CDR3, the DNA is TGTGCCAGCAGCACCGACAGGTCACTCTTTCGGGAGAAAAACATTCAGTACTTC. Its protein product is CASSTDRSLFREKNIQYF.

The V call is TRBV27, the J call TRBJ2-2, with unresolved D. V dropped 4 bases and J dropped 5 bases, with 11 bases sitting between them. CDR3 size: 14 residues. CDR1 is MNHEY, CDR2 SMNVEV, per germline (reference sequence). CDR3 coding DNA: TGTGCCAGCAGTTCCTTGACGAGTACCGGGGAGCTGTTTTTT. Its translation is CASSSLTSTGELFF.

The chain recombines TRBV2 with TRBJ2-7, with 13 positions matching TRBD2. The CDR3 has 14 residues. V lost 4 bases, J lost 3 bases, and 0 bases stayed unmatched. The V gene's germline CDR1 is SNHLY and CDR2 FYNNEI. CDR3 bases: TGTGCCAGCAGTGGACTAGCGGGAGGCTACGAGCAGTACTTC. It specifies CASSGLAGGYEQYF.

The V gene is TRBV19, the J gene TRBJ2-7; tentative D call: TRBD2 (5 bases). Deletions cut 11 bases from V and 0 bases from J, with 17 bases between. Germline V lookup: CDR1 LNHDA, CDR2 SQIVND (reference sequence). CDR3 length: 14 amino acids. The CDR3 coding sequence is TGTGCCTCACGACGGACTGCGGGCTCCTACGAGCAGTACTTC. Translating gives CASRRTAGSYEQYF.

This clone has more than one count but fewer than ten. The chain recombines TRBV28 with TRBJ1-5; D remains unclear. Germline CDR1 MDHEN, CDR2 SYDVKM. The CDR3 runs 12 residues. The ends were cut back, 5 bases at V and 3 bases at J, with 5 bases in the middle. The CDR3 reads CASSAPNQPQHF. In nucleotides, the CDR3 is TGTGCCAGCAGTGCTCCCAATCAGCCCCAGCATTTT.

This clone was picked up one time. V is TRBV5-1 and J is TRBJ1-5; D uncertain. This CDR3 spans 14 amino acids. Looked up from germline, CDR1 is SGHRS and CDR2 is YFSETQ. Trimming stripped 0 bases from V and 1 base from J, with 5 bases between. The CDR3, as DNA: TGCGCCAGCAGCTTGGAAGGGAGCAATCAGCCCCAGCATTTT. Amino acids: CASSLEGSNQPQHF.

The gene calls are TRBV5-1 and TRBJ1-3; D remains ambiguous. Trimming left V 1 base short and J 0 bases short, with 5 bases between. The CDR3 has 14 residues. Germline assignment: CDR1 SGHRS and CDR2 YFSETQ. CDR3 protein: CASSLTLSGNTIYF. Here the CDR3 DNA reads TGCGCCAGCAGCTTGACCCTCTCTGGAAACACCATATATTTT.

This chain links TRBV4-2 with TRBJ2-1; 8 nucleotides line up with TRBD2. This CDR3 spans 17 amino acids. Trimming at V came to 0 bases and at J to 4 bases, leaving 8 bases not matched to a gene. In germline, CDR1 is LGHNA, CDR2 YNFKEQ. The CDR3 DNA reads as TGTGCCAGCAGCCAAGATTTGGAAGCGGGAGCTTACAATGAGCAGTTCTTC. It yields the protein CASSQDLEAGAYNEQFF.

This clone was observed a single time. The rearrangement joins TRBV27 to TRBJ2-3; 7 bases agree with TRBD2. CDR1 and CDR2 (germline): MNHEY, SMNVEV (reference sequence). The CDR3 has 15 residues. V was clipped by 3 bases and J by 5 bases; unmatched bases: 8. The CDR3 reads CASSLSWGGIDTQYF. The CDR3 DNA follows: TGTGCCAGCAGTTTGTCGTGGGGGGGGATAGATACGCAGTATTTT.

V usage is TRBV11-3 and J usage is TRBJ1-4; 9 bases fit TRBD1. Losses at the gene ends were 5 bases for V and 4 bases for J; bases not matched to a gene: 8. This CDR3 has 16 residues. Germline assignment: CDR1 SGHNT and CDR2 YENEEA. CDR3 residues: CASSRTGGEINEKLFF. The CDR3 coding sequence is TGTGCCAGCAGCCGCACAGGGGGCGAAATTAATGAAAAACTGTTTTTT.

The V call is TRBV7-3, the J call TRBJ2-5; TRBD1 is a possible D gene (5 bases). Trimming left V 8 bases short and J 1 base short, with 14 bases between. The CDR3 spans 14 residues. Germline V lookup: CDR1 SGHTA, CDR2 FQGTGA. This CDR3 is CASGPGNPQETQYF. The CDR3, as DNA: TGTGCCAGCGGGCCAGGGAACCCCCAAGAGACCCAGTACTTC.

This clone was found a few times. J is TRBJ1-4 and V is TRBV14; perhaps TRBD1 as D (5 bases). The CDR3 is 18 amino acids. Germline values: CDR1 SGHDN, CDR2 FVKESK. The V end was cut by 4 bases, the J end by 8 bases, with 26 bases between. The CDR3 bases are TGTGCCAGCAGCCCTCGTTCTTCCGTGGGGGGACGGGGAGAAAAACTGTTTTTT. It specifies CASSPRSSVGGRGEKLFF.

This clone was seen once. The chain couples TRBV29-1 to TRBJ2-4; TRBD2 matches 10 bases. Germline lookup yields CDR1 SQVTM and CDR2 ANQGSEA. Germline trimming cut 5 bases from V and 3 bases from J; bases unmatched to any gene: 4. The CDR3 is 14 amino acids. Written as DNA, the CDR3 is TGCAGCGTTACCCTAGCGGGGGACAAAAACATTCAGTACTTC. This encodes CSVTLAGDKNIQYF.

The gene calls are TRBV5-4 and TRBJ2-1, with 8 bases aligning to TRBD2. CDR1 and CDR2 (germline): SGHNT, YYREEE (reference sequence). This CDR3 contains 15 residues. V shed 4 bases, J shed 5 bases, and the junction held 8 bases outside the gene matches. The CDR3 DNA reads as TGTGCCAGCAGCCGCACGGGAGGGGGTCACAATGAGCAGTTCTTC. It codes for CASSRTGGGHNEQFF.

J is TRBJ1-2 and V is TRBV14; TRBD1 agrees at 7 bases. Germline assignment: CDR1 SGHDN and CDR2 FVKESK. This CDR3 contains 13 residues. Losses at the gene ends were 6 bases for V and 6 bases for J; bases not matched to a gene: 7. This CDR3 is CASSRQGSNGYTF. Here the CDR3 DNA reads TGTGCCAGCAGTCGACAGGGCAGCAATGGCTACACCTTC.

This chain uses TRBV5-1 with TRBJ2-1; unclear D gene. Trimming removed 3 bases from V and 0 bases from J, with 10 bases in between. The CDR3 is 15 residues long. Germline V CDR1 and CDR2: SGHRS, YFSETQ. CDR3 DNA: TGCGCCAGCAGCTCGGACCCGAGCTCCTACAATGAGCAGTTCTTC. Residues: CASSSDPSSYNEQFF.

This chain connects TRBV4-1 to TRBJ2-5; weak D call: TRBD1 (5 bases). Germline CDR1 is MGHRA and CDR2 is YSYEKL. The CDR3 is made up of 15 amino acids. Trimming left V 1 base short and J 2 bases short, with 11 bases between. The CDR3 coding sequence is TGCGCCAGCAGCCAAGTACGCCAGGGACAAGAGACCCAGTACTTC. It specifies CASSQVRQGQETQYF.

This CDR3 reads CASSPRAYNTGELFF. The CDR3 DNA follows: TGTGCCAGCAGCCCCCGGGCCTACAACACCGGGGAGCTGTTTTTT. The genes are TRBV11-2 and TRBJ2-2; D is ambiguous. Germline CDR1 SGHAT, CDR2 FQNNGV. Trimming stripped 5 bases from V and 2 bases from J, with 12 bases between. The CDR3 totals 15 residues.

V usage is TRBV11-2 and J usage is TRBJ1-3; no reliable D call. The CDR3 is made up of 13 amino acids. V lost 5 bases to trimming and J lost 4 bases, with 9 bases between them. CDR1 SGHAT and CDR2 FQNNGV come from the germline V gene. In DNA form, the CDR3 reads TGTGCCAGCAGCGAAGGGCACGGAAACACCATATATTTT. This codes for CASSEGHGNTIYF.

The CDR3 spells CASSAPTVGAPRNQPQHF. CDR3 bases: TGTGCCAGTAGTGCCCCTACAGTTGGGGCCCCGCGCAATCAGCCCCAGCATTTT. The chain carries TRBV19 and TRBJ1-5; tentative D call: TRBD1 (5 bases). The CDR3 is 18 residues long. Germline CDR1 and CDR2: LNHDA and SQIVND (reference sequence). Trimming shortened V by 5 bases and J by 2 bases, and 22 bases separated the two germline ends.

The CDR3 is CASSLAGQGETQYF. CDR3 in DNA: TGCGCCAGCAGCTTGGCCGGACAGGGAGAGACCCAGTACTTC. V usage is TRBV5-1 and J usage is TRBJ2-5; 8 nucleotides line up with TRBD1. The CDR3 loop spans 14 amino acids. The germline V gene encodes CDR1 SGHRS and CDR2 YFSETQ. J gave up 4 bases and V 0 bases, and 2 bases lay outside the gene matches.

The chain carries TRBV4-3 and TRBJ1-1; D may be TRBD1 (5 bases). There are 16 residues in the CDR3. Deletions cut 0 bases from V and 2 bases from J, with 13 bases between. Germline V gene sequence: CDR1 LGHNA, CDR2 YSLEER. The CDR3: CASSQDQPGINTEAFF. CDR3 nucleotides: TGCGCCAGCAGCCAAGATCAGCCAGGGATTAACACTGAAGCTTTCTTT.

V is TRBV7-2 and J is TRBJ2-2, with D unresolved. V was trimmed by 5 bases and J by 3 bases, leaving 13 bases between them. CDR3 length: 15 amino acids. The germline V gene encodes CDR1 SGHTA and CDR2 FQGNSA. CDR3 in amino acids: CASSIFRSDTGELFF. The CDR3 nucleotides read TGTGCCAGCAGCATATTTAGGTCGGACACCGGGGAGCTGTTTTTT.

The chain combines TRBV7-3 with TRBJ2-7; D unresolved. Trimming shortened V by 0 bases and J by 3 bases, and 18 bases separated the two germline ends. The CDR3 loop spans 17 amino acids. Germline V CDR1 and CDR2: SGHTA, FQGTGA. The CDR3 sequence: CASSLTRPPPLIYEQYF. CDR3 nucleotide sequence: TGTGCCAGCAGCTTAACGAGACCCCCTCCCTTGATCTACGAGCAGTACTTC. Looking up the rest from reference TRBV7-3 and TRBJ2-7 gives the full variable domain: GAGVSQTPSNKVTEKGKYVELRCDPISGHTALYWYRQSLGQGPEFLIYFQGTGAADDSGLPNDRFFAVRPEGSVSTLKIQRTERGDSAVYLCASSLTRPPPLIYEQYFGPGTRLTVT.

The chain combines TRBV4-1 with TRBJ2-3, with a possible D match to TRBD2 (5 bases). This CDR3 is built from 16 residues. Germline V gives CDR1 MGHRA, CDR2 YSYEKL. Trimming removed 1 base at V and 9 bases at J, with 20 bases between. CDR3 sequence (DNA): TGCGCCAGCAGCCAAGGGCCCGCCCGTGGACTTATCACGCAGTATTTT. Translating gives CASSQGPARGLITQYF.

This chain connects TRBV18 to TRBJ1-1, with D unclear. V was clipped by 4 bases and J by 4 bases, with 10 bases between them. The CDR3 contains 13 residues. In germline, CDR1 is KGHSH, CDR2 LQKENI. The CDR3 loop reads CASSLDQGTEAFF. CDR3 sequence (DNA): TGTGCCAGCTCACTCGACCAAGGCACTGAAGCTTTCTTT. Full variable domain (outside the CDR3, taken from reference TRBV18 and TRBJ1-1): NAGVMQNPRHLVRRRGQEARLRCSPMKGHSHVYWYRQLPEEGLKFMVYLQKENIIDESGMPKERFSAEFPKEGPSILRIQQVVRGDSAAYFCASSLDQGTEAFFGQGTRLTVV.

The rearrangement uses TRBV5-1 and TRBJ2-1, with D perhaps TRBD1 (6 bases). The germline V gene encodes CDR1 SGHRS and CDR2 YFSETQ. The CDR3 is 15 amino acids. V was trimmed by 4 bases and J by 1 base, leaving 12 bases between them. CDR3 in DNA: TGCGCCAGCAGCCAGTTGGGGGCATCCTACAATGAGCAGTTCTTC. This gives the protein CASSQLGASYNEQFF.